The 13 T cell receptor beta chains given below trace back to one sample, sequenced in a study of regulatory T cells in long-lasting Graves disease. The time point denotes: newly diagnosed GD, antithyroid drugs for less than 3 months. From PBMCs, RNA was extracted and then used to make the TCR library. Arm-PCR with iRepertoire HTBI primers amplified the CDR3 regions for these TCR beta libraries. TCRdb reanalysed the multiplex PCR reads using MiXCR and keeps one entry per CDR3 protein. The data hold hundreds of thousands of distinct CDR3 sequences, with about 16% observed a single time. Separately, the same data were catalogued under a study of T cells in Graves' hyperthyroidism and ophthalmopathy.

Sequences were derived from peripheral blood mononuclear cells (PBMCs), sampled at new diagnosis, from a patient treated with antithyroid drugs. These receptors all stem from a young man with Graves disease.

This clonotype was found many times. V is TRBV5-4 and J is TRBJ1-1; the match to TRBD1 covers 8 bases. The V and J ends lost 4 bases and 1 base, in that order; junction bases with no gene match: 6. Germline V gene data show CDR1 as SGHNT and CDR2 as YYREEE (reference sequence). The CDR3 is made up of 15 amino acids. CDR3 nucleotide sequence: TGTGCCAGCAGCGGGAACAGGGGGAGGAACACTGAAGCTTTCTTT. It yields the protein CASSGNRGRNTEAFF.

This clonotype was seen a handful of times. The rearrangement uses TRBV3-1 and TRBJ1-2; no firm D call. This CDR3 comprises 11 residues. V was clipped by 7 bases and J by 5 bases, with 8 bases between them. The V gene's germline CDR1 is LGHDT and CDR2 YNNKEL (reference sequence). The CDR3, as DNA: TGTGCCAGCAACCGTGCTTATGGCTACACCTTC. Its translation is CASNRAYGYTF.

This clonotype was recorded many times. This chain links TRBV3-1 with TRBJ1-5; the D gene is possibly TRBD1 (5 bases). Deletions cut 0 bases from V and 7 bases from J, with 13 bases between. Germline assignment: CDR1 LGHDT and CDR2 YNNKEL (reference sequence). CDR3 length: 15 amino acids. CDR3 coding DNA: TGTGCCAGCAGCCAAGACGCGCAGGGTCGCCAGCCCCAGCATTTT. Its translation is CASSQDAQGRQPQHF.

Many counts were recorded for this clonotype. The V gene is TRBV5-1, the J gene TRBJ2-3, with a possible D match to TRBD1 (5 bases). Germline V gene sequence: CDR1 SGHRS, CDR2 YFSETQ. This CDR3 has 15 residues. V was shortened by 4 bases and J by 3 bases, with 15 bases between the two germline ends. The chain's CDR3 is CASSLWGTVTDTQYF. For the CDR3, the DNA is TGCGCCAGCAGCCTATGGGGCACAGTGACAGATACGCAGTATTTT. Combining the CDR3 with reference TRBV5-1 and TRBJ2-3 gives the whole variable domain KAGVTQTPRYLIKTRGQQVTLSCSPISGHRSVSWYQQTPGQGLQFLFEYFSETQRNKGNFPGRFSGRQFSNSRSEMNVSTLELGDSALYLCASSLWGTVTDTQYFGPGTRLTVL.

The chain recombines TRBV7-2 with TRBJ2-1, with 14 bases lining up with TRBD2. The CDR3 contains 18 residues. Germline-derived CDR1 and CDR2 are SGHTA and FQGNSA. The J segment lost 6 bases and the V segment lost 6 bases, leaving 13 bases of the junction unmatched. CDR3 loop: CASRRDPRTSGRINEQFF. CDR3 nucleotides: TGTGCCAGCAGACGGGACCCTAGGACTAGCGGGAGGATCAATGAGCAGTTCTTC.

The V and J genes are TRBV24-1 and TRBJ1-4, with TRBD1 matching over 9 bases. This CDR3 comprises 15 residues. Germline V lookup: CDR1 KGHDR, CDR2 SFDVKD. V lost 6 bases, J lost 8 bases, and 9 bases stayed unmatched. The CDR3 DNA is TGTGCCACCAGTCAAACGGACAGGGGTTACGAAAAACTGTTTTTT. Encoded protein: CATSQTDRGYEKLFF.

Remarks on this clonotype: This could be a read error, since a much larger clone is one nucleotide away. Without the conserved terminal phenylalanine or tryptophan, this CDR3 likely stems from a read error. V gene TRBV3-1 combines with J gene TRBJ2-3; D is uncertain. V was clipped by 4 bases and J by 5 bases, with 7 bases between them. Per the germline V gene, CDR1 is LGHDT and CDR2 is YNNKEL (reference sequence). This CDR3 spans 12 amino acids. CDR3 sequence: CASSPTGDTQYL. Here the CDR3 DNA reads TGTGCCAGCAGCCCAACCGGAGATACGCAGTATCTT.

There are many counts of this clonotype. The gene calls are TRBV28 and TRBJ1-1; D is possibly TRBD1 (5 bases). V lost 2 bases and J 4 bases, leaving 11 bases between the germline ends. Germline-derived CDR1 and CDR2 are MDHEN and SYDVKM. The CDR3 contains 14 residues. The CDR3 DNA reads as TGTGCCAGCAGTTTACTGAGGGGTCCCACTGAAGCTTTCTTT. Its protein is CASSLLRGPTEAFF.

The table lists this clonotype with many counts. This rearrangement joins TRBV7-2 to TRBJ2-3, with D maybe TRBD2 (6 bases). Trimming left V 6 bases short and J 4 bases short, with 17 bases between. CDR3 length: 15 residues. Looked up from germline, CDR1 is SGHTA and CDR2 is FQGNSA. In nucleotides, the CDR3 is TGTGCCAGCAGATCCCCTTTCGGGAGCCCAGATACGCAGTATTTT. It specifies CASRSPFGSPDTQYF.

On this clonotype: This may stem from a read error, because a much larger clone lies one nucleotide away. This sequence joins TRBV28 and TRBJ2-1; 13 nucleotides line up with TRBD2. The last part of the DNA fits TRBJ2-5 better; the J call may be wrong. Germline values: CDR1 MDHEN, CDR2 SYDVKM. This CDR3 has 16 residues. The CDR3 region is CAGSPLTSGRPETQYF. The CDR3 DNA follows: TGTGCCGGCAGCCCCCTGACTAGCGGGAGGCCAGAGACCCAGTACTTC.

The table lists this clonotype with a few counts. The chain combines TRBV6-2 or TRBV6-3 with TRBJ2-1; TRBD2 might be the D (6 bases). This CDR3 comprises 15 residues. Germline lookup yields CDR1 MNHEY and CDR2 SVGEGT. Trimming pared 5 bases from V and 10 bases from J, leaving 21 bases between. CDR3 coding DNA: TGTGCCAGCAGTGAACAGGTCGGGAGAGTTGGGGAGCAGTTCTTC. This codes for CASSEQVGRVGEQFF.

This clonotype occurred many times. The chain employs TRBV5-6 and TRBJ1-5; D perhaps matches TRBD1 (5 bases). Trimming took off 2 bases at V and 6 bases at J, with 12 bases between the two ends. Germline V gene sequence: CDR1 SGHDT, CDR2 YYEEEE. This CDR3 has 14 residues. The chain's CDR3 is CASSFKGQGQPQHF. CDR3 bases: TGTGCCAGCAGCTTCAAGGGGCAGGGTCAGCCCCAGCATTTT. The full variable domain, its missing parts supplied by reference TRBV5-6 and TRBJ1-5, is DAGVTQSPTHLIKTRGQQVTLRCSPKSGHDTVSWYQQALGQGPQFIFQYYEEEERQRGNFPDRFSGHQFPNYSSELNVNALLLGDSALYLCASSFKGQGQPQHFGDGTRLSIL.

This clonotype was counted at least ten times. V is TRBV6-1 and J is TRBJ2-3, with TRBD2 matching over 14 bases. Germline trimming cut 6 bases from V and 3 bases from J; bases unmatched to any gene: 11. The CDR3 extends over 18 amino acids. Germline loops: CDR1 MNHNS, CDR2 SASEGT. This CDR3 is CASSRGTSGGPGTDTQYF. In nucleotides, the CDR3 is TGTGCCAGCAGCCGCGGGACTAGCGGGGGTCCTGGTACAGATACGCAGTATTTT.